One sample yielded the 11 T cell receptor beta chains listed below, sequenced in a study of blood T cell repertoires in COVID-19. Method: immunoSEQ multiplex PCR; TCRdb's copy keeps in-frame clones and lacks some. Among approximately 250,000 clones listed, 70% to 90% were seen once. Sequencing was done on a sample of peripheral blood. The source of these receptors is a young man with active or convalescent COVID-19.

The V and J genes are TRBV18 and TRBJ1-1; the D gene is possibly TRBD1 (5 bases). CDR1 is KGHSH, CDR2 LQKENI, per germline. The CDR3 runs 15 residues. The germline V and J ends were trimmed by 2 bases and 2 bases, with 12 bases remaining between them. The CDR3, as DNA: TGTGCCAGCTCACCAGGCGGGGGGGGAAACACTGAAGCTTTCTTT. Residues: CASSPGGGGNTEAFF. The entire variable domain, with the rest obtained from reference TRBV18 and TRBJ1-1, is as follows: NAGVMQNPRHLVRRRGQEARLRCSPMKGHSHVYWYRQLPEEGLKFMVYLQKENIIDESGMPKERFSAEFPKEGPSILRIQQVVRGDSAAYFCASSPGGGGNTEAFFGQGTRLTVV.

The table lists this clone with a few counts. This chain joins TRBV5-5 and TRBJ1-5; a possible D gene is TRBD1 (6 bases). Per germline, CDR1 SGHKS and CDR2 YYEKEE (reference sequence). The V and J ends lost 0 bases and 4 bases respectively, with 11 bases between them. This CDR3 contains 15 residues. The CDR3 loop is CASSLGQQGNQPQHF. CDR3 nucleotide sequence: TGTGCCAGCAGCTTGGGTCAACAGGGAAATCAGCCCCAGCATTTT.

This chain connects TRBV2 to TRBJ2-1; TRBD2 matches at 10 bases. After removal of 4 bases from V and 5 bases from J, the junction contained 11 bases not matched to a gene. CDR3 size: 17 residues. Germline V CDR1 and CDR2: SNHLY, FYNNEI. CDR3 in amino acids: CASSGSEGAGGHNEQFF. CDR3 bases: TGTGCCAGCAGTGGATCCGAGGGAGCGGGGGGGCACAATGAGCAGTTCTTC.

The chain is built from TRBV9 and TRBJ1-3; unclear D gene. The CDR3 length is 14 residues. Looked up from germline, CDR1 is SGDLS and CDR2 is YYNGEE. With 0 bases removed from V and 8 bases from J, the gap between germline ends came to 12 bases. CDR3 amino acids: CASSVGSGRDTIYF. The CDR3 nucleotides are TGTGCCAGCAGCGTAGGGTCAGGTCGCGACACCATATATTTT.

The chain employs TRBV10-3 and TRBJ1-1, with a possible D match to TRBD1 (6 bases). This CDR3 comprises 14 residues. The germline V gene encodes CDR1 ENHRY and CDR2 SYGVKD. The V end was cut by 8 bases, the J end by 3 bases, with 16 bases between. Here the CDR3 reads CAIGKSGEYTEAFF. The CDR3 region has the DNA TGTGCCATCGGAAAGTCAGGGGAATACACTGAAGCTTTCTTT.

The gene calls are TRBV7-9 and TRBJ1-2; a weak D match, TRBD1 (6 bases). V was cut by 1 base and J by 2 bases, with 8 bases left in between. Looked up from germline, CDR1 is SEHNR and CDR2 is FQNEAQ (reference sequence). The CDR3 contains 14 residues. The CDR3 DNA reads TGTGCCAGCAGCTTAGGCAGGGGCAACTATGGCTACACCTTC. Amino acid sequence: CASSLGRGNYGYTF. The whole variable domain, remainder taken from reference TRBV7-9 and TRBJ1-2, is DTGVSQNPRHKITKRGQNVTFRCDPISEHNRLYWYRQTLGQGPEFLTYFQNEAQLEKSRLLSDRFSAERPKGSFSTLEIQRTEQGDSAMYLCASSLGRGNYGYTFGSGTRLTVV.

CDR3 sequence: CASSFSVVSNTIYF. As DNA, the CDR3 is TGCGCCAGCAGTTTTAGTGTTGTGTCAAACACCATATATTTT. The V gene is TRBV5-1, the J gene TRBJ1-3; no reliable D call. CDR1 SGHRS and CDR2 YFSETQ come from the germline V gene. This CDR3 spans 14 amino acids. Trimming stripped 5 bases from V and 6 bases from J, with 15 bases between.

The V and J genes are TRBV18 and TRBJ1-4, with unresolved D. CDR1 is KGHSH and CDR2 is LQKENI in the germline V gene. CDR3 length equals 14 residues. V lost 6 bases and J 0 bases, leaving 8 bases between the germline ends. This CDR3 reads CASSLSATNEKLFF. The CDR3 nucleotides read TGTGCCAGCTCCTTGAGCGCAACTAATGAAAAACTGTTTTTT.

The CDR3 nucleotides read TGTGCCAGCAGCCTACGGACAGACTACACAGATACGCAGTATTTT. Amino acids: CASSLRTDYTDTQYF. The chain carries TRBV7-9 and TRBJ2-3; perhaps TRBD1 as D (6 bases). V shed 5 bases and J shed 2 bases, with 14 bases lying between them. This CDR3 comprises 15 residues. The germline gives CDR1 SEHNR, CDR2 FQNEAQ (reference sequence).

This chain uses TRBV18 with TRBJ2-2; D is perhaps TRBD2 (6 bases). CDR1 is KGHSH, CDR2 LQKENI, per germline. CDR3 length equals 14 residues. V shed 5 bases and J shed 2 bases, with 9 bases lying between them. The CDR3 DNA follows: TGTGCCAGCTCAGTACTAGCCAACACCGGGGAGCTGTTTTTT. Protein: CASSVLANTGELFF.

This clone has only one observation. CDR3 protein: CASSSGTLYNEQFF. The CDR3 DNA follows: TGTGCCAGTAGTTCCGGGACTCTCTACAATGAGCAGTTCTTC. This chain connects TRBV19 to TRBJ2-1; a possible D gene is TRBD2 (6 bases). This CDR3 is 14 amino acids long. Trimming removed 5 bases from V and 3 bases from J, with 11 bases in between. Germline lookup yields CDR1 LNHDA and CDR2 SQIVND (reference sequence).